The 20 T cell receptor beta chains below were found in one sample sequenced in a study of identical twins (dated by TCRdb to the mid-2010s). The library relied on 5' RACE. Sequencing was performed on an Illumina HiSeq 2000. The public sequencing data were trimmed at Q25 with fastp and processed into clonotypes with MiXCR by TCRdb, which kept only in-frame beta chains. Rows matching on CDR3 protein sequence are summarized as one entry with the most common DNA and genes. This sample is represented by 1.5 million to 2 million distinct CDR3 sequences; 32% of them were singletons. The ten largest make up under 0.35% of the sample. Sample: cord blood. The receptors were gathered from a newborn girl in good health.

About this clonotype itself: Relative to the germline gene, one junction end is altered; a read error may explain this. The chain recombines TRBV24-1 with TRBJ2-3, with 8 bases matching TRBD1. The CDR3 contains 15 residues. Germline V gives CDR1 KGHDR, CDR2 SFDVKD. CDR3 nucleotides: TGTGCCACCGGTGACCGGGACAGGCCGCAGGGTACGCAGTATTTT. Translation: CATGDRDRPQGTQYF.

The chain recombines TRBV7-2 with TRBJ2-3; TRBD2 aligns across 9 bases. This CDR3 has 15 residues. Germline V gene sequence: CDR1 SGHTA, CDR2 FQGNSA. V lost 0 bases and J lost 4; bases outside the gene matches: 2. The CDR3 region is CASSLAPSGADTQYF. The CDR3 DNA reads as TGTGCCAGCAGCTTAGCGCCTAGCGGGGCAGATACGCAGTATTTT.

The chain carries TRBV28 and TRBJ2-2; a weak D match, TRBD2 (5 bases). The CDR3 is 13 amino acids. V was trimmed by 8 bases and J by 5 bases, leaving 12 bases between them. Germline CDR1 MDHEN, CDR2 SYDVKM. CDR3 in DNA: TGTGCCAGCCCCCTAGGCGGGACCGGGGAGCTGTTTTTT. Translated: CASPLGGTGELFF.

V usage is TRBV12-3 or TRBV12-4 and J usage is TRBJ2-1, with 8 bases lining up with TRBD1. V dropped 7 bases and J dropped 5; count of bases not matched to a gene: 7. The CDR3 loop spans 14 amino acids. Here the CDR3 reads CASKGTGGDNEQFF. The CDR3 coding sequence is TGTGCCAGCAAGGGGACAGGAGGGGACAATGAGCAGTTCTTC.

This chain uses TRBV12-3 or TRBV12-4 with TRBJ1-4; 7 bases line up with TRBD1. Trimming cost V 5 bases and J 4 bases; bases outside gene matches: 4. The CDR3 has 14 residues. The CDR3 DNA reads TGTGCCAGCAGTAATACAGGGGATAATGAAAAACTGTTTTTT. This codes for CASSNTGDNEKLFF.

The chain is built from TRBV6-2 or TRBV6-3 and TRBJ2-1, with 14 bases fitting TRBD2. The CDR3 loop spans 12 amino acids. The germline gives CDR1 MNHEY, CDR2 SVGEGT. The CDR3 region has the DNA TGTGCGGGGGGACTAGCGGGGGCTGAGCAGTTCTTC. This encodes CAGGLAGAEQFF.

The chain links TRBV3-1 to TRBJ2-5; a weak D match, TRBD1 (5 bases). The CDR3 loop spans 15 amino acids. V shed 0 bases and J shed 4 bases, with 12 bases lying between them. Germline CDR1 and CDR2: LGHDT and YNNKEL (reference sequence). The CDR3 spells CASSQDPVGRETQYF. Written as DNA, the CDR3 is TGTGCCAGCAGCCAAGATCCGGTGGGGCGAGAGACCCAGTACTTC.

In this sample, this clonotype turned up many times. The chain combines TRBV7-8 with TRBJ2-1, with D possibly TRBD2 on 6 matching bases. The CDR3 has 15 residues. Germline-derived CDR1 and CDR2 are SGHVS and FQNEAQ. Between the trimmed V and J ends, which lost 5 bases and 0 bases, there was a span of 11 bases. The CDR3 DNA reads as TGTGCCAGCAGCCCCATCGGGAGCTCCTACAATGAGCAGTTCTTC. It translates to CASSPIGSSYNEQFF.

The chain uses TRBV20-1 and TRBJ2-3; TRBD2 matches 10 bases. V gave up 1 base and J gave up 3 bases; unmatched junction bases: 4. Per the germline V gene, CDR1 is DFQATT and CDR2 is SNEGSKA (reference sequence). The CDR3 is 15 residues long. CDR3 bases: TGCAGTGCTAGAGGAGCGGGAGGGGGAACAGATACGCAGTATTTT. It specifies CSARGAGGGTDTQYF.

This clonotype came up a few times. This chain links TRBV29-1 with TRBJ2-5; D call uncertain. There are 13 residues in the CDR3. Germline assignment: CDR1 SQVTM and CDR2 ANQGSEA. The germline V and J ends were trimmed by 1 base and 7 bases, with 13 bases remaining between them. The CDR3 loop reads CSVEGVAEGTQYF. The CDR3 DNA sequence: TGCAGCGTTGAAGGGGTGGCGGAAGGGACCCAGTACTTC.

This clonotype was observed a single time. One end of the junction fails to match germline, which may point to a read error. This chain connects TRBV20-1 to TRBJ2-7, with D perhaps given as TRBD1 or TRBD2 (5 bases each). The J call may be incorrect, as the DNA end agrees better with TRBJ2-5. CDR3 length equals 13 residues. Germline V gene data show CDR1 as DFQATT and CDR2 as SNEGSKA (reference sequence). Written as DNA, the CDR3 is TGCAGCCATCCTGGACGGGGCCAAGGGACCCAGTACTTC. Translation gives CSHPGRGQGTQYF.

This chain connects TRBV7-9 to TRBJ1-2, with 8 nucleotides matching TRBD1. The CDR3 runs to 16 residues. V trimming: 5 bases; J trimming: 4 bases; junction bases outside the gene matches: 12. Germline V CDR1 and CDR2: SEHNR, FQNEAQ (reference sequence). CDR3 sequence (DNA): TGTGCCAGCAGCGAGTCCCTTAGACAGGGGCCCTATGGCTACACCTTC. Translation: CASSESLRQGPYGYTF.

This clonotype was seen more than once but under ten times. CDR3 sequence: CASSDGLAGGSYNEQFF. The CDR3 nucleotides are TGTGCCAGCAGTGACGGTCTAGCGGGGGGTTCGTACAATGAGCAGTTCTTC. V usage is TRBV2 and J usage is TRBJ2-1, with 11 bases identical to TRBD2. Germline trimming cut 3 bases from V and 4 bases from J; bases unmatched to any gene: 8. CDR3 length: 17 residues. CDR1 is SNHLY, CDR2 FYNNEI, per germline.

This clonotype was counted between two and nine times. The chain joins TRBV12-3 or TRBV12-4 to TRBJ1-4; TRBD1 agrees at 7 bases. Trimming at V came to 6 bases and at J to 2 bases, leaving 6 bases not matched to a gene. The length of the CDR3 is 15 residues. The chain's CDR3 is CASRDDRVTNEKLFF. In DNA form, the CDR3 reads TGTGCCAGCAGGGACGACAGGGTCACTAATGAAAAACTGTTTTTT.

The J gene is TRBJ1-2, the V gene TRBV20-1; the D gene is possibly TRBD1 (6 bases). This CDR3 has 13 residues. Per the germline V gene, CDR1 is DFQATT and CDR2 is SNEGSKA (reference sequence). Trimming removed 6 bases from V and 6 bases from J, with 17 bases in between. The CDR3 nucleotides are TGCAGTGCGGGGGCAGGGCCGGGGGATGGCTACACCTTC. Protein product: CSAGAGPGDGYTF.

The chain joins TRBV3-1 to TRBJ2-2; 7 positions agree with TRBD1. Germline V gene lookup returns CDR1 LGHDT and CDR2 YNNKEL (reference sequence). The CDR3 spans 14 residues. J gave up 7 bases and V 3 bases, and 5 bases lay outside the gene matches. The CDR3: CASSHGQAIGELFF. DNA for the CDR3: TGTGCCAGCAGCCATGGACAGGCGATCGGGGAGCTGTTTTTT.

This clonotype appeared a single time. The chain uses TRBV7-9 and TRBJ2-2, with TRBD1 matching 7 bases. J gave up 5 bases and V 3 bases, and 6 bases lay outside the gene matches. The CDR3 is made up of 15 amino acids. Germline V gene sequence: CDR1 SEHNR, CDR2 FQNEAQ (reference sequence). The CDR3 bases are TGTGCCAGCAGCTTTTGGACAGGAGAAACCGGGGAGCTGTTTTTT. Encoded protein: CASSFWTGETGELFF.

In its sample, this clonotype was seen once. CDR3 sequence: CASSTGPVSYEQYF. CDR3 DNA: TGTGCCAGCAGCACCGGGCCCGTAAGCTACGAGCAGTACTTC. This rearrangement joins TRBV3-1 to TRBJ2-7; D uncertain. Germline V gene data show CDR1 as LGHDT and CDR2 as YNNKEL (reference sequence). With 5 bases removed from V and 3 bases from J, the gap between germline ends came to 14 bases. CDR3 size: 14 residues.

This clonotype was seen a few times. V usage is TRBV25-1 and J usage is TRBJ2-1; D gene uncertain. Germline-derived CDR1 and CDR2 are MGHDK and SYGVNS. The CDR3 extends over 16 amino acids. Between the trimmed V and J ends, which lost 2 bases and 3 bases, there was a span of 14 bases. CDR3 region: CASSENLGRIYNEQFF. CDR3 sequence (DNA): TGTGCCAGCAGTGAAAATTTAGGGCGGATCTACAATGAGCAGTTCTTC.

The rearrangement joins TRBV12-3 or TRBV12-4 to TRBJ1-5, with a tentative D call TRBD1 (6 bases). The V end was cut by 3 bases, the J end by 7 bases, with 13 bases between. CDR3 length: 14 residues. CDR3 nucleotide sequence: TGTGCCAGCAGTTTGTGGGGGGCAAGCCAGCCCCAGCATTTT. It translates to CASSLWGASQPQHF.